One sample yielded the 21 T cell receptor beta chains listed below, sequenced in a study of blood T cell repertoires in COVID-19. Measured with immunoSEQ multiplex PCR; TCRdb has only the in-frame clones, and not every one. In the table there are fewer than 200,000 clones, 88% of which are singletons. The sequenced sample consisted of PBMCs or T cells enriched from blood (not recorded which). The receptor set was obtained from a woman aged 18-29 years who had recovered from COVID-19.

This clone was picked up one time. The J gene is TRBJ1-2, the V gene TRBV28, with TRBD1 as a possible D gene (6 bases). The germline V and J ends were trimmed by 5 bases and 3 bases, with 13 bases remaining between them. The CDR3 covers 14 residues. Germline V gene data show CDR1 as MDHEN and CDR2 as SYDVKM. CDR3 loop: CASSAGGGDYGYTF. DNA for the CDR3: TGTGCCAGCAGTGCGGGAGGGGGGGACTATGGCTACACCTTC.

This clone has a count of ten or more. The chain recombines TRBV2 with TRBJ2-7, with 7 nucleotides matching TRBD1. CDR1 and CDR2 from the germline V gene are SNHLY and FYNNEI. The CDR3 has 12 amino acids. With 2 bases clipped from V and 10 bases from J, the junction kept 5 bases outside the gene matches. CDR3 sequence (DNA): TGTGCCAGCAGTGAATCCGACAGGGCACAGTACTTC. Its protein product is CASSESDRAQYF.

This chain uses TRBV5-1 with TRBJ2-7; D not resolved. This CDR3 comprises 16 residues. Germline-derived CDR1 and CDR2 are SGHRS and YFSETQ. The ends were cut back, 0 bases at V and 2 bases at J, with 15 bases in the middle. Written as DNA, the CDR3 is TGCGCCAGCAGCTTGGGCCCACCCGACTTGGCCTACGAGCAGTACTTC. This codes for CASSLGPPDLAYEQYF.

The chain uses TRBV19 and TRBJ1-6; TRBD1 is a possible D gene (5 bases). CDR1 LNHDA and CDR2 SQIVND come from the germline V gene (reference sequence). This CDR3 is built from 14 residues. V shed 2 bases and J shed 7 bases, with 9 bases lying between them. CDR3 loop: CASSIQGGNSPLHF. The CDR3 region has the DNA TGTGCCAGTAGTATACAGGGTGGAAATTCACCCCTCCACTTT.

The chain carries TRBV19 and TRBJ1-2; maybe TRBD1 (6 bases). V lost 2 bases and J 4 bases, leaving 11 bases between the germline ends. Germline-derived CDR1 and CDR2 are LNHDA and SQIVND (reference sequence). The CDR3 has 14 amino acids. CDR3 residues: CASSIKGVGYGYTF. CDR3 DNA: TGTGCCAGTAGTATAAAGGGGGTAGGCTATGGCTACACCTTC.

This chain uses TRBV14 with TRBJ2-5; the match to TRBD2 covers 8 bases. This CDR3 comprises 12 residues. Germline V gene lookup returns CDR1 SGHDN and CDR2 FVKESK. V was pared by 8 bases and J by 7 bases, with 6 bases of the junction left unmatched. The CDR3 is CASRPGLGTQYF. CDR3 DNA sequence: TGTGCCAGCCGCCCGGGACTAGGGACCCAGTACTTC.

This clone appeared many times. V and J are TRBV5-4 and TRBJ2-1; tentatively, D is TRBD1 (6 bases). The germline CDR1 and CDR2 sequences are SGHNT and YYREEE (reference sequence). V gave up 5 bases and J gave up 1 base, with 7 bases separating them. CDR3 length: 13 residues. Written as DNA, the CDR3 is TGTGCCAGCAGGGACAGTTCCTACAATGAGCAGTTCTTC. This translates into CASRDSSYNEQFF.

The chain couples TRBV6-5 to TRBJ2-7, with D unresolved. Germline loops: CDR1 MNHEY, CDR2 SVGAGI. This CDR3 region has 11 residues. V dropped 6 bases and J dropped 7 bases, with 10 bases sitting between them. CDR3 residues: CASSRLQEQYF. DNA of the CDR3: TGTGCCAGCAGCCGACTTCAGGAGCAGTACTTC.

The rearrangement links TRBV5-6 to TRBJ1-1, with a weak D call TRBD1 (6 bases). Trimming removed 4 bases from V and 6 bases from J, with 13 bases in between. The CDR3 extends over 13 amino acids. Germline loops: CDR1 SGHDT, CDR2 YYEEEE. CDR3 nucleotide sequence: TGTGCCAGCAGCCGTATCGAGGGGGCTGAAGCTTTCTTT. This codes for CASSRIEGAEAFF. Full variable domain (outside the CDR3, taken from reference TRBV5-6 and TRBJ1-1): DAGVTQSPTHLIKTRGQQVTLRCSPKSGHDTVSWYQQALGQGPQFIFQYYEEEERQRGNFPDRFSGHQFPNYSSELNVNALLLGDSALYLCASSRIEGAEAFFGQGTRLTVV.

V and J are TRBV27 and TRBJ2-5; 7 positions match TRBD2. The CDR3 consists of 15 residues. Germline CDR1 reads MNHEY; CDR2 reads SMNVEV (reference sequence). Trimming removed 6 bases from V and 2 bases from J; junction bases left unmatched: 9. Here the CDR3 DNA reads TGTGCCAGCAGCTACCGCGGGGGAGCACAAGAGACCCAGTACTTC. It codes for CASSYRGGAQETQYF.

The chain links TRBV5-1 to TRBJ2-5; 8 bases agree with TRBD2. Germline values: CDR1 SGHRS, CDR2 YFSETQ. CDR3 length: 14 amino acids. The J segment lost 2 bases and the V segment lost 3 bases, leaving 3 bases of the junction unmatched. CDR3 amino acids: CASSSGGSQETQYF. CDR3 in DNA: TGCGCCAGCAGCTCGGGGGGGAGTCAAGAGACCCAGTACTTC. Full variable domain (missing parts from reference TRBV5-1 and TRBJ2-5): KAGVTQTPRYLIKTRGQQVTLSCSPISGHRSVSWYQQTPGQGLQFLFEYFSETQRNKGNFPGRFSGRQFSNSRSEMNVSTLELGDSALYLCASSSGGSQETQYFGPGTRLLVL.

This clone was found a few times. V is TRBV28 and J is TRBJ1-6, with TRBD1 matching over 7 bases. CDR3 length equals 15 residues. J was trimmed by 9 bases and V by 1 base; bases with no gene match: 6. CDR1 is MDHEN, CDR2 SYDVKM, per germline. CDR3 bases: TGTGCCAGCAGTTTATATGCAGGGGGTGGTTCACCCCTCCACTTT. Translation gives CASSLYAGGGSPLHF.

The chain uses TRBV7-9 and TRBJ2-2; D gene uncertain. Trimming removed 7 bases at V and 1 base at J, with 10 bases between. This CDR3 comprises 14 residues. CDR1 and CDR2 (germline): SEHNR, FQNEAQ (reference sequence). The CDR3 reads CASTPVLNTGELFF. The DNA of the CDR3 is TGTGCCAGCACCCCAGTCTTGAACACCGGGGAGCTGTTTTTT.

The rearrangement joins TRBV21-1 to TRBJ2-1; the D segment call TRBD2 is taken from the table without a DNA check. TRBV21-1 is shown as a pseudogene. The CDR3 runs to 20 residues. The DNA for the CDR3 is TGTGCCAGCAGCACGGGACTAGCGGGGTTCAAAACGAGCTCCTACAATGAGCAGTTCTTC. Residues: CASSTGLAGFKTSSYNEQFF.

The chain employs TRBV28 and TRBJ1-4, with 7 bases identical to TRBD1. V trimming: 10 bases; J trimming: 8 bases; junction bases outside the gene matches: 22. The CDR3 extends over 17 amino acids. CDR1 is MDHEN, CDR2 SYDVKM, per germline. In DNA, the CDR3 is TGTGCCACCACCTCCATCGAACAGACAGGGTTAGAGGAAAAACTGTTTTTT. This codes for CATTSIEQTGLEEKLFF.

V usage is TRBV28 and J usage is TRBJ1-4, with 7 bases that match TRBD1. The CDR3 runs 15 residues. CDR1 MDHEN and CDR2 SYDVKM come from the germline V gene. V gave up 2 bases and J gave up 5 bases; unmatched junction bases: 5. CDR3 coding DNA: TGTGCCAGCAGTTTAGAGGGACAGAGGAATGAAAAACTGTTTTTT. Translating it yields CASSLEGQRNEKLFF.

The chain recombines TRBV6-5 with TRBJ1-4, with D perhaps matching TRBD1 (6 bases). Germline CDR1 is MNHEY and CDR2 is SVGAGI. The V gene lost 3 bases and the J gene lost 7 bases, with 15 bases spanning the gap. The CDR3 is 15 amino acids. In DNA, the CDR3 is TGTGCCAGCAGTTATTACAACGGACAGCTTGAAAAACTGTTTTTT. Protein: CASSYYNGQLEKLFF.

The chain uses TRBV15 and TRBJ2-5; TRBD2 matches 14 bases. Germline values: CDR1 LNHNV, CDR2 YYDKDF (reference sequence). CDR3 size: 19 residues. Trimming removed 1 base from V and 1 base from J; junction bases left unmatched: 8. The CDR3: CATSRAPLGLAGGQETQYF. The CDR3 coding sequence is TGTGCCACCAGCAGAGCTCCTTTAGGACTAGCGGGGGGCCAAGAGACCCAGTACTTC.

This chain links TRBV9 with TRBJ2-3; a possible D gene is TRBD2 (5 bases). V was pared by 1 base and J by 6 bases, with 9 bases between. The germline V gene encodes CDR1 SGDLS and CDR2 YYNGEE. The CDR3 runs to 13 residues. As DNA, the CDR3 is TGTGCCAGCAGCGTAAGGCAGCGGGATACGCAGTATTTT. It is translated as CASSVRQRDTQYF.

This clone was seen only once. The V gene is TRBV23-1, the J gene TRBJ1-2; no firm D call. TRBV23-1 is labeled an ORF, and its function is uncertain. The V end was cut by 8 bases, the J end by 5 bases, with 27 bases between. The length of the CDR3 is 17 residues. CDR3 sequence reads: CASESRPRPGSLYGYTF. The CDR3 DNA reads TGCGCCAGCGAAAGCCGCCCCCGCCCGGGATCACTTTATGGCTACACCTTC.

This clone was observed a few times. The chain joins TRBV5-1 to TRBJ1-4; 7 bases align to TRBD1. The CDR3 length is 15 residues. The J segment lost 7 bases and the V segment lost 3 bases, leaving 9 bases of the junction unmatched. In germline, CDR1 is SGHRS, CDR2 YFSETQ. The CDR3 loop is CASSSRTGSAEKLFF. CDR3 sequence (DNA): TGCGCCAGCAGCTCCCGGACAGGATCGGCTGAAAAACTGTTTTTT.